The next 22 T cell receptor beta chains were all read from a single sample in a study of CD8+ T cells in alopecia areata. Sequencing templates came from extracted RNA that was reverse transcribed into cDNA. TCRdb's table, derived via immunoSEQ multiplex PCR, lists solely in-frame clones and lacks some. The sample has 140,000 to 150,000 clones; about half are singletons. The specimen was CD4+ T cells sorted from blood, collected at week 0. These receptors were taken from a human donor with alopecia areata.

J is TRBJ1-5 and V is TRBV7-2, with D possibly matching TRBD1 (5 bases). This CDR3 contains 14 residues. Germline CDR1 SGHTA, CDR2 FQGNSA. Trimming took off 3 bases at V and 5 bases at J, with 11 bases between the two ends. The CDR3 loop reads CASSLAGKHQPQHF. CDR3 DNA sequence: TGTGCCAGCAGCTTGGCAGGGAAACATCAGCCCCAGCATTTT.

The genes are TRBV30 and TRBJ1-1; D not certain. Looked up from germline, CDR1 is GTSNPN and CDR2 is SVGIG (reference sequence). The CDR3 is made up of 11 amino acids. Trimming stripped 5 bases from V and 7 bases from J, with 11 bases between. CDR3 amino acids: CAWDTDGEAFF. CDR3 nucleotide sequence: TGTGCCTGGGACACTGACGGTGAAGCTTTCTTT.

The chain carries TRBV30 and TRBJ2-7; D gene unclear. The ends were cut back, 3 bases at V and 5 bases at J, with 8 bases in the middle. From germline, CDR1 is GTSNPN and CDR2 SVGIG (reference sequence). The CDR3 sequence is 11 residues long. The CDR3 reads CAWSLMDEQYF. The CDR3, as DNA: TGTGCCTGGAGCCTCATGGACGAGCAGTACTTC.

V usage is TRBV5-6 and J usage is TRBJ2-7; D is unclear. Trimming pared 0 bases from V and 3 bases from J, leaving 10 bases between. The CDR3 is 14 amino acids. Germline CDR1 reads SGHDT; CDR2 reads YYEEEE. The CDR3 DNA is TGTGCCAGCAGCTTGGTGGAAGGGAACTACGAGCAGTACTTC. Residues: CASSLVEGNYEQYF.

This clone was observed a single time. This chain links TRBV20-1 with TRBJ2-5; D uncertain. Germline CDR1 and CDR2: DFQATT and SNEGSKA (reference sequence). Trimming left V 5 bases short and J 4 bases short, with 8 bases between. The CDR3 spans 11 residues. Here the CDR3 reads CSASDAETQYF. In DNA, the CDR3 is TGCAGTGCTTCGGACGCAGAGACCCAGTACTTC.

This clone was observed a few times. J is TRBJ2-5 and V is TRBV29-1, with D possibly being TRBD2 (7 bases). The CDR3 length is 13 residues. V lost 5 bases and J 4 bases, leaving 14 bases between the germline ends. Per the germline V gene, CDR1 is SQVTM and CDR2 is ANQGSEA. CDR3 loop: CSVWGEGVETQYF. CDR3 DNA: TGCAGCGTTTGGGGGGAGGGGGTAGAGACCCAGTACTTC.

This clone was detected only a few times. The chain employs TRBV29-1 and TRBJ2-3; 9 bases align to TRBD1. Germline assignment: CDR1 SQVTM and CDR2 ANQGSEA. This CDR3 spans 13 amino acids. Losses at the gene ends were 6 bases for V and 5 bases for J; bases not matched to a gene: 6. This CDR3 is CSVRTGVRDTQYF. The CDR3 nucleotides read TGCAGCGTCCGGACAGGGGTCAGAGATACGCAGTATTTT.

This chain uses TRBV5-1 with TRBJ1-5; D uncertain. The CDR3 is 14 residues long. V was cut by 3 bases and J by 6 bases, with 13 bases left in between. Looked up from germline, CDR1 is SGHRS and CDR2 is YFSETQ. The CDR3 sequence is CASSSGAGGQPQHF. The CDR3 coding sequence is TGCGCCAGCAGCTCAGGAGCCGGCGGTCAGCCCCAGCATTTT.

This clone was counted once. V gene TRBV4-2 combines with J gene TRBJ2-5, with 12 positions matching TRBD2. This CDR3 has 17 amino acids. Germline V gene sequence: CDR1 LGHNA, CDR2 YNFKEQ. Trimming removed 2 bases from V and 4 bases from J; junction bases left unmatched: 8. CDR3 DNA sequence: TGTGCCAGCAGCCAATTCCTAGCGGGAGGGAGTTCAGAGACCCAGTACTTC. It codes for CASSQFLAGGSSETQYF.

This rearrangement joins TRBV6-1 to TRBJ1-5; D might be TRBD1 (5 bases). V lost 6 bases, J lost 2 bases, and 11 bases lay in between. Germline CDR1 MNHNS, CDR2 SASEGT. CDR3 length: 14 residues. The CDR3 DNA follows: TGTGCCAGCAGGGATGGGGGAGGCAATCAGCCCCAGCATTTT. Residues: CASRDGGGNQPQHF.

This clone was seen a handful of times. The genes are TRBV4-3 and TRBJ2-1, with D maybe TRBD2 (6 bases). V was cut by 1 base and J by 9 bases, with 22 bases left in between. The CDR3 totals 17 residues. The V gene's germline CDR1 is LGHNA and CDR2 YSLEER. The CDR3 protein is CASSQGEVRPGAGEQFF. The DNA of the CDR3 is TGCGCCAGCAGCCAAGGGGAGGTCCGTCCCGGGGCGGGTGAGCAGTTCTTC.

V and J are TRBV5-1 and TRBJ2-3; no clear D gene. The CDR3 length is 12 residues. The germline gives CDR1 SGHRS, CDR2 YFSETQ. With 6 bases removed from V and 9 bases from J, the gap between germline ends came to 14 bases. The CDR3 protein is CASNSKFQTQYF. Here the CDR3 DNA reads TGCGCCAGCAACAGCAAGTTCCAAACGCAGTATTTT.

This clone came up once. The chain is built from TRBV30 and TRBJ2-2, with D unresolved. The CDR3 sequence is 12 residues long. V lost 6 bases and J lost 10, with 15 bases in between. Germline values: CDR1 GTSNPN, CDR2 SVGIG (reference sequence). For the CDR3, the DNA is TGTGCCTGTCTGGTTCAGATTACGGAGCTGTTTTTT. Protein product: CACLVQITELFF.

This sequence joins TRBV30 and TRBJ1-2, with TRBD1 identical over 8 bases. The CDR3 is made up of 13 amino acids. J lost 8 bases, V lost 0 bases, and 5 bases had no gene match. CDR1 is GTSNPN and CDR2 is SVGIG in the germline V gene (reference sequence). The DNA of the CDR3 is TGTGCCTGGAGTGTAAGCCGGGACAGGGGCTACACCTTC. Translation gives CAWSVSRDRGYTF.

This rearrangement joins TRBV15 to TRBJ2-1; 7 bases map to TRBD2. The germline gives CDR1 LNHNV, CDR2 YYDKDF (reference sequence). The CDR3 contains 13 residues. V was pared by 8 bases and J by 6 bases, with 7 bases of the junction left unmatched. CDR3 DNA sequence: TGTGCCACCGCCAGCGGGGAGATCAATGAGCAGTTCTTC. It is translated as CATASGEINEQFF.

There are a few counts of this clone. The V call is TRBV29-1, the J call TRBJ1-1, with TRBD1 as a possible D gene (5 bases). The CDR3 has 11 residues. CDR1 is SQVTM, CDR2 ANQGSEA, per germline. Trimming took off 6 bases at V and 6 bases at J, with 11 bases between the two ends. CDR3 in DNA: TGCAGCGTAGGGACGGCGGCTGAAGCTTTCTTT. This translates into CSVGTAAEAFF.

V is TRBV7-6 and J is TRBJ2-7; 9 positions match TRBD2. CDR1 is SGHVS, CDR2 FNYEAQ, per germline. V dropped 4 bases and J dropped 8; count of bases not matched to a gene: 12. CDR3 size: 15 residues. The CDR3 protein is CASSSTAGGLGKQYF. CDR3 in DNA: TGTGCCAGCAGCTCGACGGCGGGAGGGCTTGGTAAGCAGTACTTC. Looking up the rest from reference TRBV7-6 and TRBJ2-7 gives the full variable domain: GAGVSQSPRYKVTKRGQDVALRCDPISGHVSLYWYRQALGQGPEFLTYFNYEAQQDKSGLPNDRFSAERPEGSISTLTIQRTEQRDSAMYRCASSSTAGGLGKQYFGPGTRLTVT.

J is TRBJ1-3 and V is TRBV5-4; TRBD1 is a possible D gene (6 bases). Looked up from germline, CDR1 is SGHNT and CDR2 is YYREEE (reference sequence). The CDR3 consists of 17 residues. Deletions cut 2 bases from V and 1 base from J, with 16 bases between. In DNA, the CDR3 is TGTGCCAGCAGCTTCAAGGGGAACAGGGTTTCTGGAAACACCATATATTTT. It translates to CASSFKGNRVSGNTIYF.

The genes are TRBV5-4 and TRBJ1-1; D is undetermined. Germline assignment: CDR1 SGHNT and CDR2 YYREEE (reference sequence). The CDR3 has 13 residues. V was shortened by 1 base and J by 1 base, with 5 bases between the two germline ends. CDR3 sequence (DNA): TGTGCCAGCAGCTTGATTCCGAACACTGAAGCTTTCTTT. Translation gives CASSLIPNTEAFF.

The chain uses TRBV5-1 and TRBJ2-1, with D hard to call. The ends were cut back, 2 bases at V and 0 bases at J, with 12 bases in the middle. The CDR3 totals 16 residues. Germline CDR1 SGHRS, CDR2 YFSETQ. The CDR3 reads CASSLDDGYSYNEQFF. In DNA, the CDR3 is TGCGCCAGCAGCTTAGATGACGGCTACTCCTACAATGAGCAGTTCTTC. Based on the CDR3 plus reference TRBV5-1 and TRBJ2-1, the full variable domain is KAGVTQTPRYLIKTRGQQVTLSCSPISGHRSVSWYQQTPGQGLQFLFEYFSETQRNKGNFPGRFSGRQFSNSRSEMNVSTLELGDSALYLCASSLDDGYSYNEQFFGPGTRLTVL.

This sequence joins TRBV13 and TRBJ1-5, with a possible D match to TRBD1 (6 bases). With 10 bases removed from V and 0 bases from J, the gap between germline ends came to 16 bases. The germline gives CDR1 PRHDT, CDR2 FYEKMQ (reference sequence). The CDR3 sequence is 15 residues long. CDR3: CANNRRTVSNQPQHF. The CDR3 DNA sequence: TGTGCCAACAACCGGCGGACAGTTAGCAATCAGCCCCAGCATTTT.

This clone was counted a few times. The chain carries TRBV9 and TRBJ2-2, with 10 positions matching TRBD1. With V trimmed by 1 base and J by 3 bases, 3 bases remained unmatched. Germline V gene sequence: CDR1 SGDLS, CDR2 YYNGEE. CDR3 length: 16 residues. This CDR3 reads CASSVTGQGYTGELFF. CDR3 sequence (DNA): TGTGCCAGCAGCGTAACGGGACAGGGGTACACCGGGGAGCTGTTTTTT.